The rows below give T cell receptor beta chains drawn from one sample of a study of T cell changes during pregnancy in multiple sclerosis. Only in-frame clones appear in the TCRdb table, and some are missing; sequencing was by immunoSEQ multiplex PCR. The sample lists approximately 44,000 clones, just under 95% occurring once. Here the sequenced sample was CD4+ T cells from peripheral blood mononuclear cells, taken in the third trimester of pregnancy. These receptors all come from a female donor with multiple sclerosis, enrolled in a pregnancy study. Each CDR3 is given with its conserved first and last residue. Each record gives: D gene, clone size, J gene, V gene, CDR3 DNA, CDR3 protein. A D gene is named only where the DNA matches it firmly. A row's size may be missing; if present it is once, few, many or a size class.

>-|-|TRBJ2-3|TRBV29-1
TGCAGCGTTGAAGGCGGGATCCTTAGCACAGATACGCAGTATTTT
CSVEGGILSTDTQYF
>TRBD1|-|TRBJ1-2|TRBV5-4
TGTGCCAGCAGCTTGAACAGGGGCCATGGCTACACCTTC
CASSLNRGHGYTF
>TRBD1|-|TRBJ1-5|TRBV19
TGTGCCAGTAGTACAACCGGGACAGGGTCCGAACAGCCCCAGCATTTT
CASSTTGTGSEQPQHF
>TRBD2|-|TRBJ2-7|TRBV28
TGTGCCAGCAGTTTATGGGGTAGCGGGCGAGGGGCCTACGAGCAGTACTTC
CASSLWGSGRGAYEQYF
>TRBD1|-|TRBJ1-1|TRBV6-5
TGTGCCAGCAGTCAGACAGGGATGGCCACTGAAGCTTTCTTT
CASSQTGMATEAFF
>TRBD2|-|TRBJ2-1|TRBV7-2
TGTGCCAGCAAACTAGCGGGAGGGCCGGGCAATGAGCAGTTCTTC
CASKLAGGPGNEQFF
>TRBD1|-|TRBJ1-5|TRBV5-6
TGTGCCAGCAGCTTGGGACCGACAGGGGGCAATCAGCCCCAGCATTTT
CASSLGPTGGNQPQHF
>TRBD1|-|TRBJ1-1|TRBV18
TGTGCCAGCTCACTCGACAGGGGGAGTACTGAAGCTTTCTTT
CASSLDRGSTEAFF
>-|-|TRBJ1-2|TRBV15
TGTGCCACCAGTCCAGGGCATGGCTACACCTTC
CATSPGHGYTF
>TRBD1|-|TRBJ1-1|TRBV25-1
TGTGCCAGCAGTGATACACAGGGGCTCGGCACTGAAGCTTTCTTT
CASSDTQGLGTEAFF
>TRBD1|-|TRBJ2-5|TRBV19
TGTGCCAGTAGTATACCGGGACAGCCCCAAGAGACCCAGTACTTC
CASSIPGQPQETQYF
>-|-|TRBJ2-5|TRBV19
TGTGCCAGTAGTACCCTTGGACAGAGCCAAGAGACCCAGTACTTC
CASSTLGQSQETQYF
>TRBD1|-|TRBJ2-2|TRBV29-1
TGCAGCGCTGCGGACAGGGCCAGCGGGGAGCTGTTTTTT
CSAADRASGELFF
>-|-|TRBJ2-2|TRBV15
TGTGCCACCAGTCCTCCCCACGGCGGGGAGCTGTTTTTT
CATSPPHGGELFF
>TRBD1|-|TRBJ1-6|TRBV27
TGTGCCAGCAGTTTGGGACAGGCAAATTCACCCCTCCACTTT
CASSLGQANSPLHF
>-|-|TRBJ2-1|TRBV7-9
TGTGCCAGCACCTCGACTATCTACAATGAGCAGTTCTTC
CASTSTIYNEQFF
>TRBD1|-|TRBJ2-3|TRBV7-2
TGTGCCAGCAGCCCTGGGACAGGGACGACGGCAGATACGCAGTATTTT
CASSPGTGTTADTQYF
>TRBD1|-|TRBJ1-5|TRBV19
TGTGCCAGTAGTCGAGGGGACAGGGGGCGAAGCAATCAGCCCCAGCATTTT
CASSRGDRGRSNQPQHF
>-|-|TRBJ2-7|TRBV20-1
TGCAGTGCTAGGGACAGTTACGAGCAGTACTTC
CSARDSYEQYF
>TRBD2|-|TRBJ2-7|TRBV19
TGTGCCAGTAGTAACGGCGGGAGGCTTACCTACGAGCAGTACTTC
CASSNGGRLTYEQYF
>TRBD1|-|TRBJ2-2|TRBV6-6
TGTGCCAGCAGAGGGACAGGGGGCGCGGGCGGGGAGCTGTTTTTT
CASRGTGGAGGELFF
>-|-|TRBJ1-1|TRBV7-2
TGTGCCAGCAGCAAGGGACTGCGGGGAAACACTGAAGCTTTCTTT
CASSKGLRGNTEAFF
>TRBD1|-|TRBJ1-1|TRBV7-9
TGTGCCAGCACCTCGAAACCCAGGGGGCGGCACACTGAAGCTTTCTTT
CASTSKPRGRHTEAFF
>-|once|TRBJ1-2|TRBV19
TGTGCCAGTAGCCCGAGGGCTAACTATGGCTACACCTTC
CASSPRANYGYTF
>-|-|TRBJ1-3|TRBV9
TGTGCCAGCAGCGTAGCCGCGGGGCCTGGAAACACCATATATTTT
CASSVAAGPGNTIYF
>TRBD2|-|TRBJ2-7|TRBV29-1
TGCAGCGTTGAGCTAGCGGGAGGGGGAGAGCAGTACTTC
CSVELAGGGEQYF
>TRBD2|-|TRBJ2-2|TRBV9
TGTGCCAGCAGCGTAGAAGGACTAGCGTCCGGGGAGCTGTTTTTT
CASSVEGLASGELFF
>-|-|TRBJ2-1|TRBV4-3
TGCGCCAGCAGCCAAGATGGGCGTAACAATGAGCAGTTCTTC
CASSQDGRNNEQFF
>TRBD2|once|TRBJ2-4|TRBV28
TGTGCCAGCAGTTTTGGAAGCGGGATGGGCATTCAGTACTTC
CASSFGSGMGIQYF
>-|-|TRBJ1-2|TRBV7-3
TGTGCCAGCAGCCCGGGACAAGGGGGTAACTATGGCTACACCTTC
CASSPGQGGNYGYTF
>TRBD1|-|TRBJ1-2|TRBV29-1
TGCAGCGTTAGGGGGCAGGGGGCGCGAGCCGGCTATGGCTACACCTTC
CSVRGQGARAGYGYTF
>-|-|TRBJ2-5|TRBV5-1
TGCGCCAGCAGCGTGGACGAGGGGACCCAGTACTTC
CASSVDEGTQYF
>-|-|TRBJ1-5|TRBV18
TGTGCCAGCTCACCCTCCCAGAATCAGCCCCAGCATTTT
CASSPSQNQPQHF
>TRBD1|-|TRBJ2-7|TRBV28
TGTGCCAGCAGTCCCGGACAGGGAGGTCGCTCCTACGAGCAGTACTTC
CASSPGQGGRSYEQYF
>-|-|TRBJ1-2|TRBV7-6
TGTGCCAGCAGCCCCCAACAGGGTAACTATGGCTACACCTTC
CASSPQQGNYGYTF
>-|-|TRBJ1-3|TRBV7-6
TGTGCCAGCAGCTCTACCTCTGGAAACACCATATATTTT
CASSSTSGNTIYF
>TRBD2|-|TRBJ2-1|TRBV11-2
TGTGCCAGCAGCTTATATCCTAGCGGGAGTTTCAAATACAATGAGCAGTTCTTC
CASSLYPSGSFKYNEQFF
>TRBD2|once|TRBJ2-7|TRBV6-6
TGTGCCAGCAGCCAACCGGGACTAGCGGGGAACTACGAGCAGTACTTC
CASSQPGLAGNYEQYF
>-|-|TRBJ1-2|TRBV5-4
TGTGCCAGCAGCTTGGCCATATCGGGAACCTTCTATGGCTACACCTTC
CASSLAISGTFYGYTF
>-|-|TRBJ1-5|TRBV7-9
TGTGCCAGCAGCGTCGGGGGAGGGCCCCAGCATTTT
CASSVGGGPQHF
>-|-|TRBJ2-7|TRBV5-1
TGCGCCAGCAGCTTCGGGGGAGGAGCGGACGAGCAGTACTTC
CASSFGGGADEQYF
>TRBD1|-|TRBJ1-4|TRBV5-1
TGCGCCAGCAGCTTTGACAGGGTTAATGAAAAACTGTTTTTT
CASSFDRVNEKLFF
>TRBD2|-|TRBJ2-5|TRBV7-2
TGTGCCAGCAGCCCGGGACTAGCGGAGACCCAGTACTTC
CASSPGLAETQYF
>-|-|TRBJ2-7|TRBV5-6
TGTGCCAGCAGCTTGGCCGGGAGCGGCCTTCCCTACGAGCAGTACTTC
CASSLAGSGLPYEQYF
>-|-|TRBJ1-5|TRBV19
TGTGCCAGTGGGTGGACAGCGGACAATCAGCCCCAGCATTTT
CASGWTADNQPQHF
>TRBD2|-|TRBJ2-1|TRBV11-2
TGTGCCAGCAGCTTAGCTAGCGGATACAATGAGCAGTTCTTC
CASSLASGYNEQFF
>-|-|TRBJ1-2|TRBV7-9
TGTGCCAGCAGCTTAGCAGGGCCAGGGGCATCGAGAGGCTACACCTTC
CASSLAGPGASRGYTF